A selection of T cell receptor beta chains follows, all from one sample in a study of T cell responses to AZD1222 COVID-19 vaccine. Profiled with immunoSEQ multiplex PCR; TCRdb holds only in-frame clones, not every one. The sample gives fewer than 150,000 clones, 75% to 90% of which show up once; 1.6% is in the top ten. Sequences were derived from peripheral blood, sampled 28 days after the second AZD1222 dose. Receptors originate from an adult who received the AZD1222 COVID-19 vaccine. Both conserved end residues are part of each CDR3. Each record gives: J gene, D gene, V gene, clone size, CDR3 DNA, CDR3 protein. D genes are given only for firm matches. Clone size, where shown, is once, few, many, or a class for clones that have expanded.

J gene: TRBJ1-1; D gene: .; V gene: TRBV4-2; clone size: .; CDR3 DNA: TGTGCCAGCAGCAAGGGGGACTACACTGAAGCTTTCTTT; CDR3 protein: CASSKGDYTEAFF
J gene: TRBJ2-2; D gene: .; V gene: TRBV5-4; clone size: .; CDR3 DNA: TGTGCCAGCAGCCGGGACTTCGGCACCGGGGAGCTGTTTTTT; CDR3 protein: CASSRDFGTGELFF
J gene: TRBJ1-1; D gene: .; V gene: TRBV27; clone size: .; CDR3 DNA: TGTGCCAGCAGTTTAAGGGGAGACACTGAAGCTTTCTTT; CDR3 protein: CASSLRGDTEAFF
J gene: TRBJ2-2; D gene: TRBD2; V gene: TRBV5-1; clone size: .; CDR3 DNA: TGCGCCAGCAGCTTTACAGCGGGGGGGCCCGGGAATATGGCCGGGGAGCTGTTTTTT; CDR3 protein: CASSFTAGGPGNMAGELFF
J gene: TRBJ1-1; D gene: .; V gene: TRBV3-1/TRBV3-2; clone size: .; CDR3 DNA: TGTGCCAGCAGCCCTCGGAGGGGAATACCTGAAGCTTTCTTT; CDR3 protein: CASSPRRGIPEAFF
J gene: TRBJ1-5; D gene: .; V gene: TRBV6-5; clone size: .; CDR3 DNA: TGTGCCAGCAGTCAGGACAGTCTGCAGCCCCAGCATTTT; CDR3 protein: CASSQDSLQPQHF
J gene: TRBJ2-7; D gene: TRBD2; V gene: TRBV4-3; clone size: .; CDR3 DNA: TGCGCCAGCAGCCAAACCCGTAGCGGGAGGGATCAGTACTTC; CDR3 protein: CASSQTRSGRDQYF
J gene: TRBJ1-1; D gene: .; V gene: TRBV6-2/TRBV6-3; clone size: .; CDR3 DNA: TGTGCCAGCAGTTGGCCAGGGCAGTTCTTGAACACTGAAGCTTTCTTT; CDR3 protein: CASSWPGQFLNTEAFF
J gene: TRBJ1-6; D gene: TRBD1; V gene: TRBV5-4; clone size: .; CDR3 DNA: TGTGCCAGCAGCAGACAGGGCTCCTCCTATAATTCACCCCTCCACTTT; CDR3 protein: CASSRQGSSYNSPLHF
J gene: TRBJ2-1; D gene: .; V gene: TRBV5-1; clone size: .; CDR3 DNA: TGCGCCAGCAGCTTCCGACAGGGAGGTGGCAATGAGCAGTTCTTC; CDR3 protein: CASSFRQGGGNEQFF
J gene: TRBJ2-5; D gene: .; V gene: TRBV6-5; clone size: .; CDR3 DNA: TGTGCCAGCAGTTACTCGACGGGGCGCGGAGAGACCCAGTACTTC; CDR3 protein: CASSYSTGRGETQYF
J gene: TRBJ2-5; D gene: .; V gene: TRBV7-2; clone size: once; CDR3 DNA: TGTGCCAGCAGCTCCTCTTTCGGGCAAGAGACCCAGTACTTC; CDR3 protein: CASSSSFGQETQYF
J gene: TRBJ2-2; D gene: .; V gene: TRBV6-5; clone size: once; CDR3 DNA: TGTGCCAGCAGCAAGGAGGATGGGGAAGTAGGGGAGCTGTTTTTT; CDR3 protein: CASSKEDGEVGELFF
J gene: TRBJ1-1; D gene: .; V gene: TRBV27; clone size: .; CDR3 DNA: TGTGCCAGCAGTTTTGACCGGACAGCAAGATTGAACACTGAAGCTTTCTTT; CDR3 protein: CASSFDRTARLNTEAFF
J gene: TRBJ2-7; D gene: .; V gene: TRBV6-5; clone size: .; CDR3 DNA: TGTGCCAGCAGTCCTACCACTTCTAGCTTTCGCGAGCAGTACTTC; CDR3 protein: CASSPTTSSFREQYF
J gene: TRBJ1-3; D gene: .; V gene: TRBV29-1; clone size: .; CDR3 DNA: TGCAGCGTGGAACGCCGGCCGGGAAACACCATATATTTT; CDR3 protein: CSVERRPGNTIYF
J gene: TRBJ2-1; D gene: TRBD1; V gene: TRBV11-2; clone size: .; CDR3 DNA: TGTGCCAGCAGCGCCACAGGGGACAATGAGCAGTTCTTC; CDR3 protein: CASSATGDNEQFF
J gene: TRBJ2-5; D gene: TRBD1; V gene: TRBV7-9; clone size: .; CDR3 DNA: TGTGCCAGCAGCACCGGGACAGGTGTCCAAGAGACCCAGTACTTC; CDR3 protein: CASSTGTGVQETQYF
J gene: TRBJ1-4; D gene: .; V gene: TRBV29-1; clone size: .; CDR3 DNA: TGCAGCGTTCCCCTTGGGGAGGGACTGTTTTTT; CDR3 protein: CSVPLGEGLFF
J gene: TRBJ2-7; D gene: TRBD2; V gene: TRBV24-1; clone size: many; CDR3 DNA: TGTGCCACCAGTGCTACTAGCGGGAGGAACGAGCAGTACTTC; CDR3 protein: CATSATSGRNEQYF
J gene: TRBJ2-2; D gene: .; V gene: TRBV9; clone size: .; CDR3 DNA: TGTGCCAGCAGCGAGGGAGGGAACACCGGGGAGCTGTTTTTT; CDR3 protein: CASSEGGNTGELFF
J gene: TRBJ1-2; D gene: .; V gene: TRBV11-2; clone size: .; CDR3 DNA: TGTGCCAGCAGCTTAGACCCAGGGCAAACAGGCTACACCTTC; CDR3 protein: CASSLDPGQTGYTF
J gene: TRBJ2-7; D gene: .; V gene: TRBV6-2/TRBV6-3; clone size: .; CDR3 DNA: TGTGCCAGCAGCCAGGACGGCTGGGGGTTGGACGAGCAGTACTTC; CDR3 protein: CASSQDGWGLDEQYF
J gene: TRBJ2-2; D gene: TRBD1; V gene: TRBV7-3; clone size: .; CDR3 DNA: TGTGCCAGCAGCCTTGAACAGGGGGCGCGAGGTTCCGGGGAGCTGTTTTTT; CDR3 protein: CASSLEQGARGSGELFF
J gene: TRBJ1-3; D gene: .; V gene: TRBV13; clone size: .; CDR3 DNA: TGTGCCAGCAGCTCAAGTGGGGGCGCCGGCACTGGAAACACCATATATTTT; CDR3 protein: CASSSSGGAGTGNTIYF
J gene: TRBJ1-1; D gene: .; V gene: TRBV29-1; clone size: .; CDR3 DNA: TGCAGCGTTGAAGGGGGGACTGAAGCTTTCTTT; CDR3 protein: CSVEGGTEAFF
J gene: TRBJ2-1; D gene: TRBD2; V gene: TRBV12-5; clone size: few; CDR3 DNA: TGTGCTAGTGGTCCTGGACTAGCGCGGAATGAGCAGTTCTTC; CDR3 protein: CASGPGLARNEQFF
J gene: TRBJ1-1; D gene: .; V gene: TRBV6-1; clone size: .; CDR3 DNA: TGTGCCAGCAGTGAACATGCAGACACTGAAGCTTTCTTT; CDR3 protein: CASSEHADTEAFF
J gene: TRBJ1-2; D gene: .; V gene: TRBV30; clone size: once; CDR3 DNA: TGTGCCTGGAGTGTACCAGGTGGGGGCTACACCTTC; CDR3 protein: CAWSVPGGGYTF
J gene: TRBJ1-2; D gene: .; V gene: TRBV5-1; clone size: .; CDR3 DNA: TGCGCCAGCAGCTTGGGGTCGACGGGTGGAGAGGGCTACACCTTC; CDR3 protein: CASSLGSTGGEGYTF
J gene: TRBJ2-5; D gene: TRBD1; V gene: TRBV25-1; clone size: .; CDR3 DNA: TGTGCCAGCAGTGAATTTTGGGACAGAGGACCGGAGACCCAGTACTTC; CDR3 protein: CASSEFWDRGPETQYF
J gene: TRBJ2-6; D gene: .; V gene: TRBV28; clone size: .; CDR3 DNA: TGTGCCAGCAGTTCCCAGGGGACTGGGGCCAACGTCCTGACTTTC; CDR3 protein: CASSSQGTGANVLTF
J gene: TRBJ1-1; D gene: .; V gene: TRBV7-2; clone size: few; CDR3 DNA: TGTGCCAGCAGCTTAACAAACAGGGTCACTGAAGCTTTCTTT; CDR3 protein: CASSLTNRVTEAFF
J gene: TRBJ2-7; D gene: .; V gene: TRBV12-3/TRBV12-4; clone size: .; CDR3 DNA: TGTGCCAGCCGGAGGACGGGAGCCTACGAGCAGTACTTC; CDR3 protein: CASRRTGAYEQYF
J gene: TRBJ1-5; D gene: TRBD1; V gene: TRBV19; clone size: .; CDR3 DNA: TGTGCCAGTAGTATGGGGGGACAGGCTCAGGGTCAGCCCCAGCATTTT; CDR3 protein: CASSMGGQAQGQPQHF
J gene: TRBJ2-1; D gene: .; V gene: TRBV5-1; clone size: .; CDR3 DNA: TGCGCCAGCAGCTTGGGCCAGGACTCCTACAATGAGCAGTTCTTC; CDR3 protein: CASSLGQDSYNEQFF
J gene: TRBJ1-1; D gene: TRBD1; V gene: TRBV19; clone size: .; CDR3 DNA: TGTGCCAGTAGTATAGACTACAGGGGGACTGAAGCTTTCTTT; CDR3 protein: CASSIDYRGTEAFF
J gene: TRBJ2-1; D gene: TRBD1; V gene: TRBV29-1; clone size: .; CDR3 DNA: TGCAGCGTTGAAGGCCAGGGGGTGTACAATGAGCAGTTCTTC; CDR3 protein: CSVEGQGVYNEQFF
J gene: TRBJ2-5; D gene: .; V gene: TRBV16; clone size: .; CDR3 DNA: TGTGCCAGCAGCACAGGACAGAAAGAGACCCAGTACTTC; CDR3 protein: CASSTGQKETQYF
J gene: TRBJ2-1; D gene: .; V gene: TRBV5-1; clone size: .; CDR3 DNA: TGCGCCAGCAGCTTGGGAGGGCATCGGGATGAGCAGTTCTTC; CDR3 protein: CASSLGGHRDEQFF
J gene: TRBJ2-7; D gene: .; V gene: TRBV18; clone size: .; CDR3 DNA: TGTGCCAGCTCGTCCGGACGGGGATACGAGCAGTACTTC; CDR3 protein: CASSSGRGYEQYF
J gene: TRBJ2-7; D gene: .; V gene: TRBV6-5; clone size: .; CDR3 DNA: TGTGCCAGCAGTTTCCATCAGGCCTACGAGCAGTACTTC; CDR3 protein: CASSFHQAYEQYF
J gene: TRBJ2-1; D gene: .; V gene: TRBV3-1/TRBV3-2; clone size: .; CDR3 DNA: TGTGCCAGCAGCCAAGCGCGGGGAGAGCAGTTCTTC; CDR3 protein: CASSQARGEQFF
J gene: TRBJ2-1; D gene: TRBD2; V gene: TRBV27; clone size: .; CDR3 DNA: TGTGCCAGCAGGGTCCTAGCGGGCACCTACAATGAGCAGTTCTTC; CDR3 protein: CASRVLAGTYNEQFF
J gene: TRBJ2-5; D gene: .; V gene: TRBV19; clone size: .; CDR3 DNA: TGTGCCAGTAGTATATCAGTGAAAGAGACCCAGTACTTC; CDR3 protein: CASSISVKETQYF
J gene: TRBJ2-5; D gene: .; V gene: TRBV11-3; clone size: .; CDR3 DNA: TGTGCCAGCAGCGGACTACAAGAGACCCAGTACTTC; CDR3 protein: CASSGLQETQYF
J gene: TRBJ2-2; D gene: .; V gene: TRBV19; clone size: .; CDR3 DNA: TGTGCCAGTAGGGTCGGCGGGCGCACCGGGGAGCTGTTTTTT; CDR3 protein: CASRVGGRTGELFF
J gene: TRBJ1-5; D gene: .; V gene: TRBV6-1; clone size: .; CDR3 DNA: TGTGCCAGCAGTGAATTAGGGGGGTACCAGCCCCAGCATTTT; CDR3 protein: CASSELGGYQPQHF
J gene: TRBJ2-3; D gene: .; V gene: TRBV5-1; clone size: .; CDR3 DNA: TGCGCCAGCAGGATCCTGGACAGGACTAAAGATACGCAGTATTTT; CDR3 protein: CASRILDRTKDTQYF
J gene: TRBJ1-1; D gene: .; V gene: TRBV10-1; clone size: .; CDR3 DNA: TGCGCCAGCAGTGAGTCTCGGGCGGCCAGGGCTTTCTTT; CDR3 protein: CASSESRAARAFF
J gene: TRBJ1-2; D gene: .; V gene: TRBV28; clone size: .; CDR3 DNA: TGTGCCAGCAGTTTACGGGAGTCCGGCTACACCTTC; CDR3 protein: CASSLRESGYTF
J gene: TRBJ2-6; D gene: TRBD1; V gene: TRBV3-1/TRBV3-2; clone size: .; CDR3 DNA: TGTGCCAGCAGCCGTACAGGGGGCGCTGGGGCCAACGTCCTGACTTTC; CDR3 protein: CASSRTGGAGANVLTF
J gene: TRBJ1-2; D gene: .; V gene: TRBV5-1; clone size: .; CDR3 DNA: TGCGCCAGCAGTCAGGAAAATAACTATGGCTACACCTTC; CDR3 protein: CASSQENNYGYTF
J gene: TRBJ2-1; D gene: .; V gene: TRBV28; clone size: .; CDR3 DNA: TGTGCCAGCAGCGCTCCATCCCAGGGACACAATGAGCAGTTCTTC; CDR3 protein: CASSAPSQGHNEQFF